This T cell receptor beta chain was sequenced in a study of T-cell memory formation after mild COVID-19. Comments on this clonotype: Its antigen remains unknown.

The CDR3 consists of 15 residues. The germline gives CDR1 KGHSH, CDR2 LQKENI. V gave up 2 bases and J gave up 4 bases, with 12 bases separating them. Study-level findings and limits: Later expanders leaned CD4+, whereas day 15 to 85 contracting clones were balanced CD4/CD8.

TCRdb passed the 5' RACE reads through MiXCR, listing each CDR3 protein once. The sample lists over 500,000 distinct CDR3 sequences, approximately 15% occurring once. The sequenced sample consisted of PBMCs or a T cell subset sorted from them (not recorded which). The chain joins TRBV18 to TRBJ1-5; tentative D call: TRBD1 (5 bases). This TCR was sampled from an adult woman who had mild COVID-19 (a few samples of this study predate the infection). Cell type and time point are not known. The CDR3 reads CASSPGREGNQPQHF. The CDR3 bases are TGTGCCAGCTCACCAGGCAGGGAAGGGAATCAGCCCCAGCATTTT.